What follows is one T cell receptor beta chain and its context. Clones were read by immunoSEQ multiplex PCR, and TCRdb kept only the in-frame ones, dropping some. The table records 83,000 or so clones, over 90% of them present only once. This entry comes from a study of OX40 agonist ivuxolimab in advanced cancers. The CDR3 runs 15 residues. Germline lookup yields CDR1 SGDLS and CDR2 YYNGEE. V gave up 0 bases and J gave up 2 bases, with 12 bases separating them. The chain combines TRBV9 with TRBJ2-7; D tentatively fits TRBD1 or TRBD2 (5 bases each). Specimen: CD4+ or CD8+ T cells sorted from blood, collected in a trial of the OX40 agonist ivuxolimab. The receptor was isolated from an adult with an advanced solid tumor such as melanoma, head and neck, liver or kidney cancer. For the CDR3, the DNA is TGTGCCAGCAGCGTAGATCCGGGACCTCCCTACGAGCAGTACTTC. Residues: CASSVDPGPPYEQYF.